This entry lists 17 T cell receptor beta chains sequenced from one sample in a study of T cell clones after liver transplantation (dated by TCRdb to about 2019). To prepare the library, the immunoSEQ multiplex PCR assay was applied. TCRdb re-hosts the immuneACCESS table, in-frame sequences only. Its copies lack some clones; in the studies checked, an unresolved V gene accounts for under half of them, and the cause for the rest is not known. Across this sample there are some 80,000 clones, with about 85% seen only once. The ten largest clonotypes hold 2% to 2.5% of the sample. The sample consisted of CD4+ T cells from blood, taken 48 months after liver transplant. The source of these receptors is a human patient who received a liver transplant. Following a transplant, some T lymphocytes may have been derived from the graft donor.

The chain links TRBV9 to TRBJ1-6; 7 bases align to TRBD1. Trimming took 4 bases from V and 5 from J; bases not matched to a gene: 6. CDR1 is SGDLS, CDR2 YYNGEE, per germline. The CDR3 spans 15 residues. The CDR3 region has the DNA TGTGCCAGCAGCCTAAGGACAGGTGATAATTCACCCCTCCACTTT. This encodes CASSLRTGDNSPLHF. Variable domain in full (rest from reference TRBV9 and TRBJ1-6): DSGVTQTPKHLITATGQRVTLRCSPRSGDLSVYWYQQSLDQGLQFLIQYYNGEERAKGNILERFSAQQFPDLHSELNLSSLELGDSALYFCASSLRTGDNSPLHFGNGTRLTVT.

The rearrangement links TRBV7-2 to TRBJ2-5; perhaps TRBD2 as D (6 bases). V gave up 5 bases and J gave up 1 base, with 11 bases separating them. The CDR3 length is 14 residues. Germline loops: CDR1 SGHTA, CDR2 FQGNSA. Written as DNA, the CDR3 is TGTGCCAGCAGCCCTAGGACTACCCAAGAGACCCAGTACTTC. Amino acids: CASSPRTTQETQYF.

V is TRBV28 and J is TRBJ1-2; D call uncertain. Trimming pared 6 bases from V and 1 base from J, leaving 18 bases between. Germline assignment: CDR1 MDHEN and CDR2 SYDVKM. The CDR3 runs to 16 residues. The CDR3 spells CASSPPAAQINYGYTF. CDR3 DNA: TGTGCCAGCAGCCCCCCCGCGGCCCAGATTAACTATGGCTACACCTTC.

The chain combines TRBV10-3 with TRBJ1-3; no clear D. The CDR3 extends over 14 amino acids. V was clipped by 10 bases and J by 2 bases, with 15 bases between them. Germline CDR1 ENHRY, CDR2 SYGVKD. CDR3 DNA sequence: TGTGCCACCGCAGTTTCGGGAACTGGAAACACCATATATTTT. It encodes CATAVSGTGNTIYF.

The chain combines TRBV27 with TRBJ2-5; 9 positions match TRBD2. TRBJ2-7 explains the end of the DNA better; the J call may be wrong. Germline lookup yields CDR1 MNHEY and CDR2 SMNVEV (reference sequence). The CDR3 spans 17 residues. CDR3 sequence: CASSSRGGGSRRAEQYF. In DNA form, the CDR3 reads TGTGCCAGCAGTTCGCGGGGGGGCGGGAGTCGAAGAGCCGAGCAGTACTTC.

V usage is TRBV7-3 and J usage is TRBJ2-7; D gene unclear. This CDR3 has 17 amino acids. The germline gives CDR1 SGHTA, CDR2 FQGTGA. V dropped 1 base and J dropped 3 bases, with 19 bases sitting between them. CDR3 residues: CASSLKGPGTHFYEQYF. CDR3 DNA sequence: TGTGCCAGCAGCTTAAAAGGTCCCGGAACACACTTCTACGAGCAGTACTTC.

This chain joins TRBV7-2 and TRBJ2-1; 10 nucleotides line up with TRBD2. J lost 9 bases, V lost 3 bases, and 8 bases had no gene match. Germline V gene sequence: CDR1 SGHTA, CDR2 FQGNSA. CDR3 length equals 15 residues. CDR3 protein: CASSFSGTSEGEQFF. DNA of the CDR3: TGTGCCAGCAGCTTCTCAGGGACTAGCGAAGGTGAGCAGTTCTTC.

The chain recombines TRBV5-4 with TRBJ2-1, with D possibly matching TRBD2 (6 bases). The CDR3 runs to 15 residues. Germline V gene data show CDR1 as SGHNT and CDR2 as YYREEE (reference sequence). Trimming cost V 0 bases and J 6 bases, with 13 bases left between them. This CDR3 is CASSLGGAGGNEQFF. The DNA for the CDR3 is TGTGCCAGCAGCTTGGGCGGGGCCGGGGGCAATGAGCAGTTCTTC.

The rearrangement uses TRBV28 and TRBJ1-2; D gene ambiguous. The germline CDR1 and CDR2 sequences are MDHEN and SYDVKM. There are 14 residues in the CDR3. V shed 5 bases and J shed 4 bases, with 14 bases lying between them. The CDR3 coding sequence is TGTGCCAGCAGTCTCTCAGCGGCCCTCTATGGCTACACCTTC. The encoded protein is CASSLSAALYGYTF.

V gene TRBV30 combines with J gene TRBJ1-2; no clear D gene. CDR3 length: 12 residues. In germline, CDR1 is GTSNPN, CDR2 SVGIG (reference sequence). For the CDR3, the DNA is TGTGCTCAAGGTCGGCTCCTAACGGGCTACACCTTC. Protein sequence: CAQGRLLTGYTF.

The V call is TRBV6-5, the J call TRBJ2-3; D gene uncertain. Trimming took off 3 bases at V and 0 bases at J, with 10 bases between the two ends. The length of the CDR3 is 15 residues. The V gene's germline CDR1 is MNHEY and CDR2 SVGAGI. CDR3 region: CASSYRRLSTDTQYF. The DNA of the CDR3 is TGTGCCAGCAGTTATCGACGACTCAGCACAGATACGCAGTATTTT.

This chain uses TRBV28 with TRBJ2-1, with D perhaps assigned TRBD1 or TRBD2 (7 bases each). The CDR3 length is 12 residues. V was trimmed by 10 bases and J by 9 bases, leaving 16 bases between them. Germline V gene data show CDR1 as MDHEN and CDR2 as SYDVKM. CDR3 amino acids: CATQGGESEQFF. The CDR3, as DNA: TGTGCCACCCAGGGGGGGGAGAGTGAGCAGTTCTTC. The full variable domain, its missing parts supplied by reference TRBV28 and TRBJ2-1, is DVKVTQSSRYLVKRTGEKVFLECVQDMDHENMFWYRQDPGLGLRLIYFSYDVKMKEKGDIPEGYSVSREKKERFSLILESASTNQTSMYLCATQGGESEQFFGPGTRLTVL.

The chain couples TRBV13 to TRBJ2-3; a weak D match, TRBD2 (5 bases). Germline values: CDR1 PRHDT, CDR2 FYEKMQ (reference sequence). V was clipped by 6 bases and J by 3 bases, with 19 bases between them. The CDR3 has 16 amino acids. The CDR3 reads CASRLRRGTRTDTQYF. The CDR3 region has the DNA TGTGCCAGCAGATTAAGACGGGGAACCCGAACAGATACGCAGTATTTT.

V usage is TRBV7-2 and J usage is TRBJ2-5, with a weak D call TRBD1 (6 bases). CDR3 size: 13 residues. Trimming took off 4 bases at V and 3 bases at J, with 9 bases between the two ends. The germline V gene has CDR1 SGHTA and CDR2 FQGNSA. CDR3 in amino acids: CASSSGTKETQYF. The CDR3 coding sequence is TGTGCCAGCAGCTCCGGGACAAAAGAGACCCAGTACTTC.

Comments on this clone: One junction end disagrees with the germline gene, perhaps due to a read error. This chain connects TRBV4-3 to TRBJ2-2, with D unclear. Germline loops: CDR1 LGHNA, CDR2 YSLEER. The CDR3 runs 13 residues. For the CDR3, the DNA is TGCGCCAGCAGCGAAGATGGGACCGGGGAGCTGTTTTTT. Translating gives CASSEDGTGELFF.

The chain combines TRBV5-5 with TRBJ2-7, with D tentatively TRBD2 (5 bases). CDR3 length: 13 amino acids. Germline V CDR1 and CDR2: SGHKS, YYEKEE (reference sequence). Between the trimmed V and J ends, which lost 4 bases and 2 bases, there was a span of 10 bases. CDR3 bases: TGTGCCAGCAGCCGGCAGGAGGCCTACGAGCAGTACTTC. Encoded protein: CASSRQEAYEQYF.

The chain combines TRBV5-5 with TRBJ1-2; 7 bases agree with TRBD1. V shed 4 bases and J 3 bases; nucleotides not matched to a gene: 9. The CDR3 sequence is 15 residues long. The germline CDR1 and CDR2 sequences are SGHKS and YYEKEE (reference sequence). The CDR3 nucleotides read TGTGCCAGCAGCACAAGGACAGGTGTGGACTATGGCTACACCTTC. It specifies CASSTRTGVDYGYTF.